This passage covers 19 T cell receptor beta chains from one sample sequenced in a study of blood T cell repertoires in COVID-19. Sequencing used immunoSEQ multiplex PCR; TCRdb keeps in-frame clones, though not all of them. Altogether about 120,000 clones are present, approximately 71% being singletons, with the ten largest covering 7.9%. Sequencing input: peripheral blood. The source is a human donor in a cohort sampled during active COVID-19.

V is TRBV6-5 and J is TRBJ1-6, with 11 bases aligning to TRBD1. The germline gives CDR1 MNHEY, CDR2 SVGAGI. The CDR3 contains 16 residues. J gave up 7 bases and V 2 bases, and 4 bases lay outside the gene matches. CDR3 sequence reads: CASSYLGQGANSPLHF. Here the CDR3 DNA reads TGTGCCAGCAGTTACCTTGGACAGGGGGCAAATTCACCCCTCCACTTT.

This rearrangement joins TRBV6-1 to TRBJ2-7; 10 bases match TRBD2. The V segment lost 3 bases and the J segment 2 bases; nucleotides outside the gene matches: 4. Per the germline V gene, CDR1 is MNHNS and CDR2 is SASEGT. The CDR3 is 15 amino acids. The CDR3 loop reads CASSDAGTSAYEQYF. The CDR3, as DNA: TGTGCCAGCAGTGATGCGGGGACTAGCGCCTACGAGCAGTACTTC.

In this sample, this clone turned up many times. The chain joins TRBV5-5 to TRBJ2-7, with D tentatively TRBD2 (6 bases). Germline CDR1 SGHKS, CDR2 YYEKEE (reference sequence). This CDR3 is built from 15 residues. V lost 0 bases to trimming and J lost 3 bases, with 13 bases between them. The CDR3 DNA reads TGTGCCAGCAGCTTGGAGGCGGGGATGGGCTACGAGCAGTACTTC. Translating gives CASSLEAGMGYEQYF.

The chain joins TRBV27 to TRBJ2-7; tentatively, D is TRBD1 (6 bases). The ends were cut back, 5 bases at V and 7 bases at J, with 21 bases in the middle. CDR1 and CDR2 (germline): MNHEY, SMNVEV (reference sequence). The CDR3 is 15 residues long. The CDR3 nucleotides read TGTGCCAGCAGTCCCACCCAGGGGCCCACCCCTGAGCAGTACTTC. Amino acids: CASSPTQGPTPEQYF.

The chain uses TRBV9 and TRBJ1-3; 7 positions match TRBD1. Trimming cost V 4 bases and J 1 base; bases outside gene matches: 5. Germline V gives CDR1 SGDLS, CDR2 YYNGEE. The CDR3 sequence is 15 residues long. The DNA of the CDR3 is TGTGCCAGCAGCTACAGGGGTATATCTGGAAACACCATATATTTT. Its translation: CASSYRGISGNTIYF.

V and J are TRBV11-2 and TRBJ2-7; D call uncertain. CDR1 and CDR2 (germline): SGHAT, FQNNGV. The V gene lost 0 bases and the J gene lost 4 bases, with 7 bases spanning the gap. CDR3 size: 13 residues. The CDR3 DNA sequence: TGTGCCAGCAGCTTAGATTCTTTGTACGAGCAGTACTTC. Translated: CASSLDSLYEQYF.

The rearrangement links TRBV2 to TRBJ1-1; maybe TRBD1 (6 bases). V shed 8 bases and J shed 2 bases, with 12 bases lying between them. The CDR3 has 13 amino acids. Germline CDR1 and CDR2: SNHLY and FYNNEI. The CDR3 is CASGPGDNTEAFF. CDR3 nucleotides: TGTGCCAGCGGACCAGGGGATAACACTGAAGCTTTCTTT.

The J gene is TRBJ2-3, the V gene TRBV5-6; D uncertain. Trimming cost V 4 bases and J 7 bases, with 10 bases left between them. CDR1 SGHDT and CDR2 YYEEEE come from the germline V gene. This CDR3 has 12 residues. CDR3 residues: CASSVSTNTQYF. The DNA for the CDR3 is TGTGCCAGCAGCGTCAGTACAAATACGCAGTATTTT.

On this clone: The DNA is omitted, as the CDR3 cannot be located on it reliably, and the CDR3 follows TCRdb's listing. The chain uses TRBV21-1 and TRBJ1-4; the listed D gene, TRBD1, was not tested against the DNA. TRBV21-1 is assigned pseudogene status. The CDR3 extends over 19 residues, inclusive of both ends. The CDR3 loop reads CASRRGSSGRRGTNEKLFF.

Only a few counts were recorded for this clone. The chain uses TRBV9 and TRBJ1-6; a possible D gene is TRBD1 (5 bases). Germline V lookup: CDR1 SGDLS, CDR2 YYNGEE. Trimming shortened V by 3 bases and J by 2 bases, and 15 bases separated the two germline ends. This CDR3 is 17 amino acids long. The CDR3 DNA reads TGTGCCAGCAGCGCCGGACAAGGGCACACCTATAATTCACCCCTCCACTTT. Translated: CASSAGQGHTYNSPLHF.

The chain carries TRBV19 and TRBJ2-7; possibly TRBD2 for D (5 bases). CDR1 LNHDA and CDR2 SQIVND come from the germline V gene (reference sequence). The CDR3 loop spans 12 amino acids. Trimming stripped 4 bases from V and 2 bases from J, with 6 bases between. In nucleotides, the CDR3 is TGTGCCAGTAGTAACGGGGCCTACGAGCAGTACTTC. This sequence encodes CASSNGAYEQYF.

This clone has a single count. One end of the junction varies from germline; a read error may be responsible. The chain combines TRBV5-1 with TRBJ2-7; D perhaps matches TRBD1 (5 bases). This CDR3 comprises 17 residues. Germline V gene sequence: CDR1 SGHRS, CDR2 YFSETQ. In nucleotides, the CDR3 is TGCGCCAGCAGCTTGAAAAAGGGGCCGGACGTAATTCCCGAGGAGTACTTC. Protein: CASSLKKGPDVIPEEYF.

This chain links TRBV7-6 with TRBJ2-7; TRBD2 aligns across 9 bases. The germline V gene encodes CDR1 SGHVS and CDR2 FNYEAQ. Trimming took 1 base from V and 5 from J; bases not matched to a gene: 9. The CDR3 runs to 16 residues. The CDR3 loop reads CASSLVSSGRTDEQYF. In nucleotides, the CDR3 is TGTGCCAGCAGCTTAGTTAGTAGCGGGAGAACCGACGAGCAGTACTTC.

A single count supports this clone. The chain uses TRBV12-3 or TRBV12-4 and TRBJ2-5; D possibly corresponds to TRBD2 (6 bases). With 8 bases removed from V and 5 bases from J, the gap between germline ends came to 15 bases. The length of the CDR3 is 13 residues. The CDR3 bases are TGTGCCAGCGGCGGGGCTTCGGAGGAGACCCAGTACTTC. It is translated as CASGGASEETQYF.

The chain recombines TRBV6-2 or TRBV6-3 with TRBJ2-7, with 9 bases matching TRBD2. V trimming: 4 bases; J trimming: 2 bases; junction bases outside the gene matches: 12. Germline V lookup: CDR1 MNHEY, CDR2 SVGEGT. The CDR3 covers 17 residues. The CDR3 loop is CASSWVSGGMITYEQYF. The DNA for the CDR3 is TGTGCCAGCAGTTGGGTTAGCGGGGGCATGATAACCTACGAGCAGTACTTC.

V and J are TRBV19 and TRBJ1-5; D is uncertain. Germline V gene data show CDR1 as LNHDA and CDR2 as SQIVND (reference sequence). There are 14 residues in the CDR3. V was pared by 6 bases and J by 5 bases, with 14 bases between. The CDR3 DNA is TGTGCCAGTAGAACCCTCAACGGGGATCAGCCCCAGCATTTT. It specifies CASRTLNGDQPQHF.

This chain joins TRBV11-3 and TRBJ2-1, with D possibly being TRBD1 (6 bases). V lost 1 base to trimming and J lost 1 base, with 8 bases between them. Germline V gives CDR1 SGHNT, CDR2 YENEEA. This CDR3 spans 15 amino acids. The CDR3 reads CASSLGQGSYNEQFF. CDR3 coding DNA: TGTGCCAGCAGCTTAGGTCAGGGGTCCTACAATGAGCAGTTCTTC.

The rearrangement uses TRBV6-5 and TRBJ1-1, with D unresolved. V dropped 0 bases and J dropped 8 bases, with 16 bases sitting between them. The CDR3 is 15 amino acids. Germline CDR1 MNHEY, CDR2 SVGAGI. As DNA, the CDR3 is TGTGCCAGCAGTTACTCGTTTCGAGAAAATTACGAAGCTTTCTTT. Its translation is CASSYSFRENYEAFF.

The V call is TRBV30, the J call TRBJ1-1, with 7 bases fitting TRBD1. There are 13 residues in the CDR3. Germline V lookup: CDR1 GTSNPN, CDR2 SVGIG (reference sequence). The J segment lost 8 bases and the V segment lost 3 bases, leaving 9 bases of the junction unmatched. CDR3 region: CAWSRDSGSEAFF. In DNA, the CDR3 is TGTGCCTGGAGCCGGGACAGTGGATCGGAAGCTTTCTTT.